Each of the 2 T cell receptor beta chains below was sequenced from the same sample in a study of blood T cell repertoires in COVID-19. Sequenced by immunoSEQ multiplex PCR; TCRdb stores in-frame clones only, minus some. The profile shows 250,000 to 350,000 clones, approximately 83% of them singletons. The sample comprised peripheral blood. The origin of the receptors is a person aged 70 to 85 with COVID-19, enrolled during active disease.

The chain is built from TRBV9 and TRBJ2-2; D unclear. The CDR3 runs 15 residues. CDR1 is SGDLS and CDR2 is YYNGEE in the germline V gene. V was shortened by 2 bases and J by 0 bases, with 8 bases between the two germline ends. The chain's CDR3 is CASSVGRTNTGELFF. The CDR3 DNA sequence: TGTGCCAGCAGCGTGGGCAGGACGAACACCGGGGAGCTGTTTTTT. The complete variable domain, with remaining parts taken from reference TRBV9 and TRBJ2-2, reads DSGVTQTPKHLITATGQRVTLRCSPRSGDLSVYWYQQSLDQGLQFLIQYYNGEERAKGNILERFSAQQFPDLHSELNLSSLELGDSALYFCASSVGRTNTGELFFGEGSRLTVL.

The V gene is TRBV5-5, the J gene TRBJ2-5, with 9 bases fitting TRBD2. Germline CDR1 reads SGHKS; CDR2 reads YYEKEE (reference sequence). The CDR3 is made up of 16 amino acids. With 4 bases clipped from V and 5 bases from J, the junction kept 12 bases outside the gene matches. CDR3 bases: TGTGCCAGCAGCCACGGGGTGACTAGCGGAGGTGAGACCCAGTACTTC. Translating gives CASSHGVTSGGETQYF.